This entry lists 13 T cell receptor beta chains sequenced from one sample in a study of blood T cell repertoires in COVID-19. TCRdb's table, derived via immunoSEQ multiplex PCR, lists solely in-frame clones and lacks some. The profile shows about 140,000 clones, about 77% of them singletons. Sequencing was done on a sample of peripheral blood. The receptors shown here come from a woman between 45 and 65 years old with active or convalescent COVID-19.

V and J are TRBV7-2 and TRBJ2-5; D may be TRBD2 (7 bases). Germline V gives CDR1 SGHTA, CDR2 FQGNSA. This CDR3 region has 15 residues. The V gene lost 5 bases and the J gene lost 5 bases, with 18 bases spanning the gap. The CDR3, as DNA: TGTGCCAGCAGCACTCGAAAGGGGGGGGCTGAGACCCAGTACTTC. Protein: CASSTRKGGAETQYF.

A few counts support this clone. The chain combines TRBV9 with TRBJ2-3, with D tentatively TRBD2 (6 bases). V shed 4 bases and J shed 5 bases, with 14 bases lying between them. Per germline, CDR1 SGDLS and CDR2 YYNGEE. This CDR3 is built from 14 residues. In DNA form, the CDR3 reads TGTGCCAGCAGCCCGGGACTCTCTTTAGATACGCAGTATTTT. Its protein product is CASSPGLSLDTQYF.

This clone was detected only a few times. CDR3: CASSRQGDTEAFF. CDR3 sequence (DNA): TGTGCCAGTAGTCGACAGGGAGACACTGAAGCTTTCTTT. The chain carries TRBV19 and TRBJ1-1, with 7 bases matching TRBD1. CDR1 and CDR2 from the germline V gene are LNHDA and SQIVND (reference sequence). This CDR3 spans 13 amino acids. V was clipped by 5 bases and J by 3 bases; unmatched bases: 3.

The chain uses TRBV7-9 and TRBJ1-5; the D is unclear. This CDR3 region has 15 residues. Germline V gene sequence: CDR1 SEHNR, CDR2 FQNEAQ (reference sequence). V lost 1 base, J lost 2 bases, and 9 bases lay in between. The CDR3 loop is CASSLGWEGNQPQHF. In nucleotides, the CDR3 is TGTGCCAGCAGCTTAGGCTGGGAGGGCAATCAGCCCCAGCATTTT. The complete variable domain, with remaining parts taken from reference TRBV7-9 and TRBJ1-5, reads DTGVSQNPRHKITKRGQNVTFRCDPISEHNRLYWYRQTLGQGPEFLTYFQNEAQLEKSRLLSDRFSAERPKGSFSTLEIQRTEQGDSAMYLCASSLGWEGNQPQHFGDGTRLSIL.

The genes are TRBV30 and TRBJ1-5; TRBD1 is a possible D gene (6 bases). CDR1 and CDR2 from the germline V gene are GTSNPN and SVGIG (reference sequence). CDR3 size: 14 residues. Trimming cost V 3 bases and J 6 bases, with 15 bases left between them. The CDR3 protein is CAWRPRGRGQPQHF. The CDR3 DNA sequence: TGTGCCTGGAGACCCAGGGGTAGGGGTCAGCCCCAGCATTTT.

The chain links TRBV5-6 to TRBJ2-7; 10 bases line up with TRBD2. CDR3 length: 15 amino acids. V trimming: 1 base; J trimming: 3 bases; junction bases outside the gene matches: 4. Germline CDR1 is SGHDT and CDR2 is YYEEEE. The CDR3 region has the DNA TGTGCCAGCAGCTTGTACAGCGGGGGGGGCTACGAGCAGTACTTC. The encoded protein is CASSLYSGGGYEQYF.

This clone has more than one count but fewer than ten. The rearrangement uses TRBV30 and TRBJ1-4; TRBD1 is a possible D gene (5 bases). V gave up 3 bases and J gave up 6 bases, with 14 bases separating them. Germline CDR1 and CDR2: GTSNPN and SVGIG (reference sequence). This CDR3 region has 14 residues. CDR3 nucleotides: TGTGCCTGGAGGCAGGGAGGCCCCTATGAAAAACTGTTTTTT. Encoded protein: CAWRQGGPYEKLFF.

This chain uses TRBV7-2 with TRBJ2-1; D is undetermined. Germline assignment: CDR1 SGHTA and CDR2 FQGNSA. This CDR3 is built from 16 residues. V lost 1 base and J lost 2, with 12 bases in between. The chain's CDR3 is CASSLGQDPTYNEQFF. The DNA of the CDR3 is TGTGCCAGCAGCTTAGGACAAGACCCAACCTACAATGAGCAGTTCTTC.

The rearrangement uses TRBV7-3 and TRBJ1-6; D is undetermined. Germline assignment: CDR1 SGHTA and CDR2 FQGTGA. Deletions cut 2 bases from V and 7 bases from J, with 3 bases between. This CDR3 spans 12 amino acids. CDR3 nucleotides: TGTGCCAGCAGCTTACCGAATTCACCCCTCCACTTT. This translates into CASSLPNSPLHF.

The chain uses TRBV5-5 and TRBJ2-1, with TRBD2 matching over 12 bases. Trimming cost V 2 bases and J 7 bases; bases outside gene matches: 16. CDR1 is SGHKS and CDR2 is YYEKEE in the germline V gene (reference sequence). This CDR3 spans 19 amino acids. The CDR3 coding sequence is TGTGCCAGCAGCTTTTTCTCGGGGCTAGCGGGAGGGTGGGAGAATGAGCAGTTCTTC. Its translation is CASSFFSGLAGGWENEQFF.

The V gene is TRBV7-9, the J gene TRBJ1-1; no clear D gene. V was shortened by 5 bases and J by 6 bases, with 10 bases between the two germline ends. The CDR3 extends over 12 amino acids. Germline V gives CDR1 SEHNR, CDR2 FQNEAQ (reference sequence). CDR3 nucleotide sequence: TGTGCCAGCAGCCCACCCTACGCTGAAGCTTTCTTT. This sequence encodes CASSPPYAEAFF.

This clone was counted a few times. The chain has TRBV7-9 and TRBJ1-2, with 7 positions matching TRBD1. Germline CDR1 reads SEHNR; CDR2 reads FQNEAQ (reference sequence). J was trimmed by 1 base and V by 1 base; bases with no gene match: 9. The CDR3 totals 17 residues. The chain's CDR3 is CASSLGLTGTDNYGYTF. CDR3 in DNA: TGTGCCAGCAGCTTAGGACTAACCGGGACAGATAACTATGGCTACACCTTC.

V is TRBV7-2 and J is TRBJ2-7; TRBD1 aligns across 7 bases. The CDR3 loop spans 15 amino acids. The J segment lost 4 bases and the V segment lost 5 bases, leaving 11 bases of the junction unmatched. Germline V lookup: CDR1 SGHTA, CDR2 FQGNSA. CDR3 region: CASSPYWDSWYEQYF. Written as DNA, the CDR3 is TGTGCCAGCAGCCCATACTGGGACAGTTGGTACGAGCAGTACTTC. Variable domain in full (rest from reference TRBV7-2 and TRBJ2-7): GAGVSQSPSNKVTEKGKDVELRCDPISGHTALYWYRQSLGQGLEFLIYFQGNSAPDKSGLPSDRFSAERTGGSVSTLTIQRTQQEDSAVYLCASSPYWDSWYEQYFGPGTRLTVT.